This TCR beta chain emerged from a study of cytomegalovirus exposure and HLA in healthy donors. Broader study findings: Looking again later, the authors saw that most CMV-associated TCR beta chains seemed HLA-restricted.

It was with 60 Vbeta and 13 Jbeta primers that the PCR ran. TCRdb's table, derived via immunoSEQ multiplex PCR, lists solely in-frame clones and lacks some. The table lists about 52,000 clones, around 72% of them singletons. A remark on this clone: Antigen: not known.

Sequenced sample: PBMCs. The receptor's source is a man younger than 35 in good health and CMV-seronegative.

The CDR3 is CASSEGQGFYGYTF. The CDR3 nucleotides read TGTGCCAGCAGTGAAGGACAGGGATTCTATGGCTACACCTTC. The chain links TRBV2 to TRBJ1-2; 7 nucleotides match TRBD1. Germline values: CDR1 SNHLY, CDR2 FYNNEI. The V gene end was trimmed by 1 base and the J gene end by 4 bases; junction bases not matched to a gene: 3. There are 14 residues in the CDR3. Combining the CDR3 with reference TRBV2 and TRBJ1-2 gives the whole variable domain EPEVTQTPSHQVTQMGQEVILRCVPISNHLYFYWYRQILGQKVEFLVSFYNNEISEKSEIFDDQFSVERPDGSNFTLKIRSTKLEDSAMYFCASSEGQGFYGYTFGSGTRLTVV.